One and the same sample provided the 8 T cell receptor beta chains below, sequenced in a study of blood T cells in healthy people across ages. A J-beta primer mix and a sample-barcoded 5' primer were used in a second PCR of about 7 to 12 cycles. TCRdb re-analysed the 5' RACE reads in MiXCR, keeping a single row per CDR3 protein. The sample has approximately 600,000 distinct CDR3 sequences, approximately 50% seen once. The sample taken for sequencing was blood. The receptors here all came from a man between 60 and 70 years old in good health.

This clonotype turned up a few times. The V call is TRBV12-3 or TRBV12-4, the J call TRBJ1-2; a possible D gene is TRBD1 (6 bases). The CDR3 is made up of 15 amino acids. The V and J ends lost 7 bases and 7 bases respectively, with 22 bases between them. Here the CDR3 DNA reads TGTGCCAGCACCGAGGACAGCCCCCTAGTGCGTGGCTACACCTTC. Amino acids: CASTEDSPLVRGYTF.

V usage is TRBV4-2 and J usage is TRBJ2-5; 11 bases are shared with TRBD2. Looked up from germline, CDR1 is LGHNA and CDR2 is YNFKEQ. J was trimmed by 5 bases and V by 8 bases; bases with no gene match: 10. The CDR3 runs to 15 residues. DNA for the CDR3: TGTGCCAGCCGCGCCGCTAGCGGGGGGAAGGAGACCCAGTACTTC. Translating gives CASRAASGGKETQYF.

This rearrangement joins TRBV6-2 or TRBV6-3 to TRBJ2-7, with D possibly matching TRBD2 (6 bases). The germline CDR1 and CDR2 sequences are MNHEY and SVGEGT. The V gene lost 5 bases and the J gene lost 5 bases, with 16 bases spanning the gap. This CDR3 is 14 amino acids long. In DNA, the CDR3 is TGTGCCAGCAGTCAGGGACTTACGCCGGACGAGCAGTACTTC. It codes for CASSQGLTPDEQYF.

The chain carries TRBV18 and TRBJ2-5, with 8 bases that match TRBD1. The tail of the sequence fits TRBJ2-7 better, so the J call may be wrong. Germline CDR1 and CDR2: KGHSH and LQKENI. The CDR3 loop spans 15 amino acids. CDR3 coding DNA: TGTGCCAGCTCGCCCGGACAGGGTATGGGTTACGAGCAGTACTTC. Protein: CASSPGQGMGYEQYF.

This rearrangement joins TRBV20-1 to TRBJ1-1; 7 bases align to TRBD1. The CDR3 has 12 amino acids. After removal of 2 bases from V and 4 bases from J, the junction contained 1 base not matched to a gene. Germline CDR1 reads DFQATT; CDR2 reads SNEGSKA (reference sequence). DNA of the CDR3: TGCAGTGCTAGAACAGGGGCCACTGAAGCTTTCTTT. As protein: CSARTGATEAFF.

The V call is TRBV7-9, the J call TRBJ1-1; no clear D. The CDR3 has 13 residues. Trimming left V 5 bases short and J 8 bases short, with 15 bases between. The germline gives CDR1 SEHNR, CDR2 FQNEAQ (reference sequence). The CDR3 protein is CASSAKFRGEAFF. The CDR3 DNA follows: TGTGCCAGCAGCGCAAAGTTCCGGGGAGAAGCTTTCTTT.

The V call is TRBV4-1, the J call TRBJ1-1; TRBD1 agrees at 8 bases. Losses at the gene ends were 4 bases for V and 0 bases for J; bases not matched to a gene: 10. CDR1 MGHRA and CDR2 YSYEKL come from the germline V gene. The CDR3 runs to 17 residues. The CDR3 DNA sequence: TGCGCCAGCAGCCCACGGGGGACAGGAAACATGAACACTGAAGCTTTCTTT. Its protein is CASSPRGTGNMNTEAFF.

The gene calls are TRBV4-2 and TRBJ1-5; the D is unclear. The ends were cut back, 0 bases at V and 0 bases at J, with 9 bases in the middle. Looked up from germline, CDR1 is LGHNA and CDR2 is YNFKEQ. The CDR3 is 16 residues long. The CDR3 loop reads CASSQDTGLSNQPQHF. CDR3 nucleotides: TGTGCCAGCAGCCAAGATACGGGTCTTAGCAATCAGCCCCAGCATTTT.